This T cell receptor (beta chain) stems from a study of low-dose radiotherapy and immunotherapy resistance in tumors (dated by TCRdb to the early 2020s). About the study as a whole: Patients in Cohort 1 were given 0.5 Gy per fraction every 2 weeks, and the prescribed total PTV dose was 6.5 Gy. Cyclophosphamide 200 mg/m2 was given intravenously every two weeks, one day before each radiation and immunotherapy administration. Eight patients were included in the translational analysis: three from the first dose cohort and the first five from the second dose cohort. Patients were given nivolumab as a 240 mg flat dose every two weeks and ipilimumab at 1 mg/kg every six weeks, with both drugs delivered intravenously. For Cohort 2, the dose was 1 Gy per fraction given every two weeks, adding up to 13 Gy in total across 26 weeks. Aspirin 300 mg was taken orally once daily by patients for four cycles, starting on cycle 1 day 1. Randomization of trial participants into treatment groups was not performed.

The intended sense of this specimen's time point label: before trial treatment. The donors took part in RACIN, a single-arm, phase I, dose-escalation trial that combined nivolumab, ipilimumab, aspirin, low-dose cyclophosphamide and low-dose radiotherapy. Eligible patients had advanced, TIL-negative solid tumors. The reads were generated on an Illumina HiSeq 2500. To make first-strand cDNA, Superscript III was used along with a set of TRAV- and TRBV-specific primers so that both the TCRalpha and TCRbeta chains were covered. An approximately 20-cycle PCR with Phusion amplified the TCRs, pairing a constant-region primer with the adapter that was attached to the V primers. The MessageAmp II aRNA Amplification Kit was used to amplify the isolated mRNA, with in vitro transcription run for around 15 hours at 37 degrees C. The Dynabeads mRNA DIRECT Purification Kit was used to isolate mRNA for TCR sequencing. Indexed Illumina adapters were added in a second Phusion PCR of roughly 25 cycles, after which AMPure XP beads were used to purify the products. As for how the authors treated the data: Custom Perl scripts were used to pool TCR sequences that encoded the same protein, to remove out-of-frame sequences, and to calculate the abundance of each clonotype. Any TCR sequence supported by only a single read was excluded from analysis. Shannon entropy, Gini index, clonality, richness, and the frequency of TCRs shared between repertoires were included as repertoire metrics. The public reads were quality trimmed at Q25 with fastp and then assembled into clones with MiXCR by TCRdb, keeping productive beta chains. Each CDR3 protein appears once, grouped with its most common genes and DNA. V and J calls and clone size were set by TCRdb, not the authors. A total of 65,000 to 95,000 distinct CDR3 sequences appear in this sample, approximately 20% of them only once. In total, the top ten clones hold about 5.9% of the sample.

The germline V and J ends show losses of 5 bases and 6 bases respectively, and no gene match explains 6 bases of the junction. From cysteine to phenylalanine, the CDR3 is 13 amino acids long. Only the CDR3 part of the read is kept: 39 bases, read in frame from the first base. Reading the germline V gene gives CDR1 KGHSH and CDR2 LQKENI. At least ten counts were recorded for this clonotype. Its target antigen remains unknown. There are no base qualities to consult, and no much larger clone falls within one base. The clonotype originates from a male donor with prostate cancer. The V gene is TRBV18 and the J gene is TRBJ1-2, with 7 bases aligning to TRBD1. The sequenced sample was PBMCs, obtained before treatment. This receptor carries the CDR3 CASSSEGADGYTF. The sequence in DNA is TGTGCCAGCTCAAGTGAGGGGGCTGATGGCTACACCTTC.